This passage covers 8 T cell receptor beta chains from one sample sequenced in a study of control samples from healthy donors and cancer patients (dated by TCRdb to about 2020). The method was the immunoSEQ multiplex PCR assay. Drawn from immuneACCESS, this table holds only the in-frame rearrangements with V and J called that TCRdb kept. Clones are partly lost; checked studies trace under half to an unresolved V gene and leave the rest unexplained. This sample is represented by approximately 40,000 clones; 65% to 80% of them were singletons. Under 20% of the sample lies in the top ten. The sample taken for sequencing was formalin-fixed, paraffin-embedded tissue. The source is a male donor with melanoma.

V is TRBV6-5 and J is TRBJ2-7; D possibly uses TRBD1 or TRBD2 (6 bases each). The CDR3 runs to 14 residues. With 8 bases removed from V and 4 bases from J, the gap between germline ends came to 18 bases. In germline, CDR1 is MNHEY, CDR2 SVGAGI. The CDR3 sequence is CASGSRGGPYEQYF. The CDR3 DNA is TGTGCCAGCGGATCCAGAGGGGGGCCGTACGAGCAGTACTTC.

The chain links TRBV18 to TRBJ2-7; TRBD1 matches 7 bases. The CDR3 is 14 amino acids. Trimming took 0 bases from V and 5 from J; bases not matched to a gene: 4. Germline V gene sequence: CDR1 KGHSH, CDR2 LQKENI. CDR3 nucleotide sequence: TGTGCCAGCTCACCACCGACAGGGCTCAACGAGCAGTACTTC. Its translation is CASSPPTGLNEQYF. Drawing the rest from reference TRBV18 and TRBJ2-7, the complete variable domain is NAGVMQNPRHLVRRRGQEARLRCSPMKGHSHVYWYRQLPEEGLKFMVYLQKENIIDESGMPKERFSAEFPKEGPSILRIQQVVRGDSAAYFCASSPPTGLNEQYFGPGTRLTVT.

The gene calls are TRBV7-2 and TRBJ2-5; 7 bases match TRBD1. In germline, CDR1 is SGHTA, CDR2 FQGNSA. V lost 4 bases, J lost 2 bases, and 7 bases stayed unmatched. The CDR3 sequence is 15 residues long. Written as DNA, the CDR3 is TGTGCCAGCAGCTCAGGGACAGCCTTACAAGAGACCCAGTACTTC. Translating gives CASSSGTALQETQYF.

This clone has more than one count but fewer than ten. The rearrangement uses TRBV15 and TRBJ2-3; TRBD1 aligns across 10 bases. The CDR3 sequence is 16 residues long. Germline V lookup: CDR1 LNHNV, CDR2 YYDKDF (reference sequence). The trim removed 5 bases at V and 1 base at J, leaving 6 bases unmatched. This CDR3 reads CATSGTGTGGTDTQYF. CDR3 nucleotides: TGTGCCACCAGCGGCACCGGGACAGGGGGCACAGATACGCAGTATTTT. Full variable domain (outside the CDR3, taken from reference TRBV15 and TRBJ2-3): DAMVIQNPRYQVTQFGKPVTLSCSQTLNHNVMYWYQQKSSQAPKLLFHYYDKDFNNEADTPDNFQSRRPNTSFCFLDIRSPGLGDTAMYLCATSGTGTGGTDTQYFGPGTRLTVL.

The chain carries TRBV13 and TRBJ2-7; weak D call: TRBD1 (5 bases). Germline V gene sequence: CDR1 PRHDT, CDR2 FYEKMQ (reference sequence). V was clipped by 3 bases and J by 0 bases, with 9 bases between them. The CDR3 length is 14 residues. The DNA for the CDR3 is TGTGCCAGCAGCTTGTGGCAGGGCTCCTACGAGCAGTACTTC. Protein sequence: CASSLWQGSYEQYF.

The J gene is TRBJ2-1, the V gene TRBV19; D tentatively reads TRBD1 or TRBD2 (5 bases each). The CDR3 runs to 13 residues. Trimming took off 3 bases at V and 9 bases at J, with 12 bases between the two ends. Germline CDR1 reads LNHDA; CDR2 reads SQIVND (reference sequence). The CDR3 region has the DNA TGTGCCAGTAGTATCGTTTGGGGGTCTGAGCAGTTCTTC. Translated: CASSIVWGSEQFF. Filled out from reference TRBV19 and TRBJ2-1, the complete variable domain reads DGGITQSPKYLFRKEGQNVTLSCEQNLNHDAMYWYRQDPGQGLRLIYYSQIVNDFQKGDIAEGYSVSREKKESFPLTVTSAQKNPTAFYLCASSIVWGSEQFFGPGTRLTVL.

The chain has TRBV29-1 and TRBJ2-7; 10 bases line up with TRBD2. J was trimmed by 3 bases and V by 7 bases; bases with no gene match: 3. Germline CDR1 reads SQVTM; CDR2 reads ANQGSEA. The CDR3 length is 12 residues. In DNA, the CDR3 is TGCAGCGCTAGCGGGAGAGGCTACGAGCAGTACTTC. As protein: CSASGRGYEQYF.

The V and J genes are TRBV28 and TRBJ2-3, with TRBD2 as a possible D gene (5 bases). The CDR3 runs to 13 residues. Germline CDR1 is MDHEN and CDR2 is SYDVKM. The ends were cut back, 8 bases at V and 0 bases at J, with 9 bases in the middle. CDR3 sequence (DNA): TGTGCCAGCGGACGAGGGAGCACAGATACGCAGTATTTT. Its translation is CASGRGSTDTQYF.